The clone carrying this TCR beta chain was counted many times. The antigen is undetermined. This sample was taken from a study of neurological immune-mediated disorders. The germline gives CDR1 LGHNA, CDR2 YSLEER. This CDR3 is 17 amino acids long. With 0 bases removed from V and 5 bases from J, the gap between germline ends came to 16 bases. Input was about a million sorted T cells, either CD4+ or CD8+. Study conclusions and caveats: TCR clonal expansion peaked in HTLV-1-associated myelopathy patients and was lowest in multiple sclerosis patients.

cDNA synthesis was performed by 5'RACE with 10-nucleotide random UMIs. TCRdb ran MiXCR on the 5' RACE reads and lists one entry per CDR3 protein. Of tens of thousands of distinct CDR3 sequences in the sample, 7% to 8.5% were seen once. This TCR was sampled from a man aged 45-65 years in good health. The sequenced material came from CD4+ T cells from blood. The chain recombines TRBV4-3 with TRBJ2-2, with D uncertain. This CDR3 is CASSQESWQAATGELFF. The CDR3 DNA reads TGCGCCAGCAGCCAAGAGAGTTGGCAGGCAGCGACCGGGGAGCTGTTTTTT.